This T cell receptor (beta chain) stems from a study of control samples from healthy donors and cancer patients. Produced via immunoSEQ multiplex PCR; TCRdb's table is partial and in-frame only. This table has 150,000 to 200,000 clones, roughly nine tenths appearing once. This CDR3 comprises 14 residues. Trimming cost V 3 bases and J 5 bases, with 10 bases left between them. CDR1 MNHEY and CDR2 SMNVEV come from the germline V gene (reference sequence). V gene TRBV27 combines with J gene TRBJ1-4; perhaps TRBD1 as D (5 bases). Sequencing used blood. The TCR sequence derives from a woman aged 30 to 39 in good health. CDR3 sequence reads: CASSFGAGNEKLFF. CDR3 coding DNA: TGTGCCAGCAGTTTTGGGGCGGGGAATGAAAAACTGTTTTTT.